The entry that follows covers one T cell receptor beta chain sequence. The source of the sample is a study of blood T cell repertoires in COVID-19. Study-level background: Collection of acute and convalescent COVID-19 samples took place in the United States, Italy and Spain. Sources were T cells, B-cell-depleted T cells, or PBMCs; the material itself was cDNA or gDNA.

Seattle patients were enrolled while actively infected and followed longitudinally. In the authors' workflow: Cell counts per sample came from amplifying reference gene primers. Some clones are missing from TCRdb's copy, which holds only in-frame ones; the method was immunoSEQ multiplex PCR. That table furnishes V, J and clone size, whereas the DNA furnished D and trimming. This sample has about 160,000 clones, with approximately 82% found just once. Sequenced input: peripheral blood. This clonotype was sampled from a woman between 40 and 50 years old with COVID-19, enrolled during active disease.

The CDR3 DNA reads TGTGCCAGCAGTTCAATGGCGGACAGGGGGGCCTACGAGCAGTACTTC. This translates into CASSSMADRGAYEQYF. The rearrangement uses TRBV27 and TRBJ2-7, with 10 bases aligning to TRBD1. The ends lost 4 bases at V and 2 bases at J; junction bases unmatched: 8. The CDR3 has 16 amino acids. In germline, CDR1 is MNHEY, CDR2 SMNVEV (reference sequence).